The 2 T cell receptor beta chains reported below all come from one sample, sequenced in a study of shared clonotypes between healthy human individuals (TCRdb year 2020). Libraries were built with the immunoSEQ multiplex PCR assay. TCRdb re-hosts the immuneACCESS table, in-frame sequences only. Its copies lack some clones; in the studies checked, an unresolved V gene accounts for under half of them, and the cause for the rest is not known. This sample gives about 600,000 clones in total; roughly 98% of them show up just once. Approximately 0.33% of the sample is held by the ten biggest clonotypes. CD8 naive samples were CD45RO-negative cells positively selected for CCR7, giving a CD45RA+CCR7+ population that excluded TemRA cells. The specimen sequenced was naive CD8+ T cells sorted from blood. Taken with the paper, the label for cell subset or site translates to: CD45RA+CCR7+. The source of these receptors is a man aged 25-45 years in good health.

This clone was recorded only once. The J gene is TRBJ2-7, the V gene TRBV18, with 7 bases aligning to TRBD2. With V trimmed by 3 bases and J by 3 bases, 11 bases remained unmatched. Germline CDR1 KGHSH, CDR2 LQKENI. This CDR3 comprises 16 residues. Here the CDR3 reads CASSPQERGLLYEQYF. CDR3 nucleotide sequence: TGTGCCAGCTCACCCCAAGAGCGGGGTTTACTCTACGAGCAGTACTTC.

The rearrangement uses TRBV5-4 and TRBJ2-1; no clear D gene. The V gene lost 3 bases and the J gene lost 7 bases, with 8 bases spanning the gap. Germline V gives CDR1 SGHNT, CDR2 YYREEE (reference sequence). The CDR3 length is 12 residues. The CDR3 region is CASSWTGNEQFF. CDR3 DNA: TGTGCCAGCAGCTGGACCGGGAATGAGCAGTTCTTC.